This note documents a single TCR beta chain sequence. This clonotype was counted many times. Its antigen is not yet known. No much larger clone exists at a distance of one base, and base qualities are not known. This entry is derived from a study of T cells in Graves' hyperthyroidism and ophthalmopathy (dated by TCRdb to between 2017 and 2020). Regarding the research as a whole: Peripheral blood samples were taken at initial diagnosis, before any treatment was given. To identify TCR V-J signatures that set the groups apart, the researchers used a discovery cohort of 100 patients, made up of approximately 43 with Graves' ophthalmopathy and some 60 with stable Graves' hyperthyroidism. Whether ophthalmopathy could be predicted prospectively was tested in an independent validation cohort made up of under 20 hyperthyroidism patients plus 17 patients who later progressed to ophthalmopathy. The 100 discovery patients were divided at random into training and test sets in a 7:3 ratio. In roughly six Graves' hyperthyroidism patients, the study also compared T-cell repertoires from thyroid tissue with T-cell repertoires from blood. After blood sampling, hyperthyroidism patients were treated with methimazole at a starting dose of 30 mg daily, and ophthalmopathy patients were treated with high-dose intravenous methylprednisolone. TCR Vbeta CDR3 sequencing of around 130 peripheral blood samples (over 40 ophthalmopathy, about 74 hyperthyroidism and roughly 17 progressor patients) is reported in the paper. Broad study findings and their caveats: Ophthalmopathy was separated from stable hyperthyroidism by a 13 V-J signature model, with over 85% sensitivity and 81% to 82% specificity obtained in cross-validation and 80%/75% obtained in testing. Most expanded thyroid clonotypes (frequency above 0.001) were also found in blood, which suggests that blood repertoires may mirror thyroid immune responses. In validation, the model predicted progression to ophthalmopathy a median of about 6.8 months before onset, with around 70% sensitivity and about 72% specificity. No statistical method was used to fix the sample size in advance, and group allocation was not hidden from the investigators.

The TCR beta CDR3 regions were amplified from RNA transcripts. The TCR CDR3 was subjected to a first round of RT-PCR using the HTBI primer set and the Qiagen OneStep RT-PCR kit. Libraries were constructed in a second round of multiplex PCR, after which size selection and purification were performed. Paired-end sequencing of the libraries was performed with 100 bp reads on an Illumina HiSeq2000. As for the original processing: Raw data were processed with SOAPnuke, discarding reads with adapters, uncalled bases, mean Phred below 15, or no exact constant-primer or identifier match. High-quality paired reads were merged with COPE v1.2.5, and unique nucleotide sequences were defined as clonotypes. Clonotypes were aligned to IMGT TRBV, TRBD and TRBJ reference segments using MiTCR v1.1. Only V-J combinations with frequency above 0.0001, covering 98% to 99.2% of repertoires, were analysed. The TCS score was defined as F50 (clonal expansion) divided by E x V (chaos), with BLOSUM62-based TCRdist calculated between CDR3 peptides within each V-J. Welch's t-statistics and random forest reduced around 510 V-J features to 10 to 15, which were used in a naive Bayes classifier (R e1071). TCRdb applied fastp at Q25 and MiXCR to the public reads, then kept only in-frame beta chains. Records with the same CDR3 protein are collapsed into one entry carrying the most frequent genes and DNA. The authors' filters were not applied to this entry. This sample has 280,000 or so distinct CDR3 sequences in its table, and around a quarter of those were observed once. The biggest ten clones account for about 30% of the sample.

Trimming at the junction amounts to 7 bases on V and 4 bases on J, and the germline ends lie 13 bases apart. Its CDR3 holds 14 amino acids, cysteine through phenylalanine. The CDR3 DNA has 42 bases and is translated from base 1. Hyperthyroidism patients were newly diagnosed, with disease duration under 2 months, and aged 18 to 65 years. The study excluded patients with uncontrolled infections, other autoimmune diseases, pregnancy or lactation. Diagnoses were established on the basis of clinical symptoms, serum thyroxine and TRAb, thyroid ultrasound, and orbital computed tomography. Blood from progressor patients was drawn when they were first diagnosed with hyperthyroidism, before any ophthalmopathy symptoms appeared. Ficoll-Paque density gradient centrifugation was used to isolate PBMCs from under 11 ml of fresh peripheral blood. Progressor patients were first diagnosed with Graves' hyperthyroidism and then developed ophthalmopathy during follow-up. Total RNA was extracted with Trizol reagent, and quality was checked on an Agilent 2100 Bioanalyzer.

The sample was blood. Here the chain combines TRBV12-3 or TRBV12-4 and TRBJ2-2; 6 matching bases give a weak D call of TRBD1. The TCR sequence derives from a man aged 40-50 years with Graves' hyperthyroidism that later progressed to Graves' ophthalmopathy. The DNA reads as follows: TGTGCCAGCATGAACAGGGTGATCACCGGGGAGCTGTTTTTT. It specifies CASMNRVITGELFF.